This T cell receptor (beta chain) was found in a study of regulatory T cells in long-lasting Graves disease. There are 14 residues in the CDR3. V was cut by 2 bases and J by 0 bases, with 4 bases left in between. Germline V lookup: CDR1 LGHDT, CDR2 YNNKEL (reference sequence). Documented time point: newly diagnosed GD, antithyroid drugs for less than 3 months. RNA from PBMCs was the source of the TCR library. This clonotype has at least ten counts. Building of the TCR beta libraries involved iRepertoire HTBI primers and Arm-PCR of CDR3 regions. TCRdb re-analysed the multiplex PCR reads in MiXCR, keeping a single row per CDR3 protein. The sample consists of 500,000 or so distinct CDR3 sequences, under 20% of them appearing once. These same data were also listed under a study on T cells in Graves' hyperthyroidism and ophthalmopathy. As that study records: An initial round of RT-PCR targeting the TCR CDR3 relied on the HTBI primer set. The majority of expanded thyroid clonotypes above 0.001 also appeared in blood.

The V gene is TRBV3-1, the J gene TRBJ2-2; no clear D gene. This clonotype was obtained from a man aged 35 to 55 with Graves disease. Source: peripheral blood mononuclear cells (PBMCs), taken at new diagnosis, from a patient treated with antithyroid drugs. The DNA of the CDR3 is TGTGCCAGCAGCCAACTCCCGAACACCGGGGAGCTGTTTTTT. It specifies CASSQLPNTGELFF.